The entry below describes one T cell receptor (beta chain). This receptor's antigen is unknown. No much larger clonotype is one base removed from it; base qualities were not supplied. V and J are truncated by 3 bases and 4 bases respectively, leaving an intervening sequence of 9 bases. CDR1 and CDR2 are drawn from the germline V gene (reference sequence): GTSNPN, SVGIG. Counted from cysteine to phenylalanine, this CDR3 has 12 amino acids. This entry keeps only the CDR3 DNA: 36 bases, framed from base 1. The entry originates in a study of T cells in lung cancer brain metastases (dated by TCRdb to about 2018). About the investigation overall: About 85% of the roughly 20 patients had a history of tobacco use, with a median of 40 pack-years. The median interval between acquisition of the primary specimen and acquisition of the brain metastasis specimen was approximately 350 days. The cohort comprised roughly 20 patients contributing about 40 specimens, one primary lung lesion and one brain metastasis each. In this study, the TCR beta CDR3 repertoires of fully resected primary non-small cell lung cancers were compared with those of paired brain metastases. The median age of the patients at first diagnosis was more than 50 years, and the group included about nine males and about eleven females. An average DNA integrity number of approximately 4.1 was found in both primary and metastatic specimens, and no significant difference was detected between sites. About 90% of the roughly 20 patients received no interval therapy between primary and metastasis resection. General study outcomes and caveats: Most clones were specific to a single lesion, and paired lesions overlapped only to a limited degree (mean Morisita index 0.23). DNA fragmentation in the FFPE samples may have prevented recovery of the complete infiltrating T cell repertoire. A significantly larger repertoire fraction was made up by the ten most abundant clones in brain metastases than in primaries, which was suggestive of clonal expansion. Compared with their paired primaries, brain metastases had significantly fewer unique productive clones (median about 1,500 versus 4,500). Effects of preoperative corticosteroids on T cell infiltration in brain metastases could not be controlled.

Patients underwent resection for synchronous oligometastatic disease or delayed recurrence of a solitary brain metastasis. To avoid including cancers other than NSCLC, any patient with a history of multiple malignancies was excluded. Using marked H&E slides as a guide, tumor areas were macrodissected from 5 or 6 unstained approximately 9.6 um sections that had been deparaffinized. All specimens were fixed in formalin and embedded in paraffin (FFPE). Genomic DNA was extracted using the AllPrep DNA/RNA FFPE Kit. Between about 2 and 5.5 ug genomic DNA was input per sample, with paired samples receiving equal DNA input. TCR beta libraries were built with the immunoSEQ hsTCRbeta Kit using multiplexed V and J gene primers in two PCR steps. The pooled libraries, together with positive and negative controls, were sequenced on an Illumina MiSeq running a 100-cycle paired-end protocol. As for the authors' bioinformatics: The immunoSEQ vendor processed the raw data into normalized, annotated TCR beta repertoire reports. Richness was defined as the number of unique clones by nucleotide sequence, and the iChao1 and Efron-Thisted estimators were used to extrapolate total richness. To characterize and compare the paired lesions, the analysis used Pielou's evenness, Simpson's index, the proportional abundance of the top-ten clones, and the Morisita overlap index. In TCRdb, the immuneACCESS table is reduced to in-frame sequences with V and J assigned. These tables do not hold every clone; where another copy was compared, an unresolved V gene accounts for under half, and the others remain unexplained. V and J calls and clone size come straight from that table; D and trimming were deduced from the DNA. The sample table records fewer than 1,500 clones; approximately 90% of these occur just once. The top ten clonotypes cover roughly 11% of the sample.

The specimen was tumor tissue from a brain metastasis. Explained via the paper, the cell subset or site label denotes: paired resected brain metastasis. Here the chain combines TRBV30 and TRBJ2-5; TRBD2 is perhaps the D gene, given 6 matching bases. The origin of this receptor is a woman between 45 and 60 years old with non-small cell lung cancer that had spread to the brain. CDR3 region: CAWSGSSETQYF. The DNA sequence is TGTGCCTGGAGCGGGAGCTCAGAGACCCAGTACTTC.